The clone carrying this TCR beta chain came up many times. Its cognate antigen is unknown. This sample stems from a study of molecular identifiers for immune sequencing clone quantification. The study's findings and limits: Detecting spiked Jurkat TCR RNA from one cell among about a million naive cells was reportedly possible.

V trimming: 6 bases; J trimming: 0 bases; junction bases outside the gene matches: 8. There are 16 residues in the CDR3. MiXCR was run by TCRdb on the PCR reads, yielding one entry per CDR3 protein. The sample has approximately 670,000 distinct CDR3 sequences, less than 20% seen once. The sequencing input was naive CD8+ T cells from blood, with Jurkat cell RNA spiked in. Subset denoted: FACS-sorted CD8+CD4-CCR7+CD45RA+ naive T cells. This TCR derives from a human donor in good health. Some libraries in this study had Jurkat cell RNA spiked in. The chain joins TRBV12-3 or TRBV12-4 to TRBJ1-1; 9 bases map to TRBD1. CDR3 in amino acids: CASSPTGGIMNTEAFF. The CDR3 DNA is TGTGCCAGCAGCCCGACAGGGGGGATCATGAACACTGAAGCTTTCTTT.